The clone carrying this TCR beta chain was seen ten or more times. Its antigen is unknown. Time point indicated: sample taken at primary tumor resection. TCRdb recomputed calls from the 5' RACE reads with MiXCR, one row per CDR3 protein. Of 5,700 or so distinct CDR3 sequences in the sample, roughly 3.9% were seen once. This sample is part of a study of spatial heterogeneity in lung cancer. Study findings and constraints: Tracking of tumor mutation counts was seen in expanded intratumoral alpha and beta TCR counts.

The germline V gene has CDR1 SQVTM and CDR2 ANQGSEA. The CDR3 runs to 13 residues. Trimming shortened V by 3 bases and J by 5 bases, and 13 bases separated the two germline ends. The chain carries TRBV29-1 and TRBJ2-5; D is possibly TRBD2 (5 bases). This receptor was identified in a female donor with early-stage non-small cell lung cancer. Sequences were derived from lung tumor tissue, sampled at surgery. This CDR3 is CSVDPTTGETQYF. The CDR3 DNA sequence: TGCAGCGTTGACCCTACCACGGGGGAGACCCAGTACTTC.